The 23 T cell receptor beta chains given below trace back to one sample, sequenced in a study of tumor and adjacent non-tumor tissue in lung cancer. Three rounds of nested PCR, following a modified ARM-PCR protocol, produced the TCRbeta library. TCRdb used MiXCR to reprocess the multiplex PCR reads, holding one entry per CDR3 protein. Of about 93,000 distinct CDR3 sequences detected, 65% to 75% appear once; the ten largest clones hold 15% to 20%. No cell sorting was done before RNA was extracted from the tissue. Sequenced sample: lung tumor tissue. Source of these receptors: a man aged 60 to 69 with non-small cell lung cancer.

This clonotype was counted at least ten times. The chain has TRBV30 and TRBJ2-3; D may be TRBD2 (6 bases). Germline CDR1 GTSNPN, CDR2 SVGIG (reference sequence). The CDR3 sequence is 14 residues long. Trimming cost V 8 bases and J 1 base, with 16 bases left between them. CDR3 sequence (DNA): TGTGCCCTTTCGTACGGGGGTGGCACAGATACGCAGTATTTT. It yields the protein CALSYGGGTDTQYF. Based on the CDR3 plus reference TRBV30 and TRBJ2-3, the full variable domain is SQTIHQWPATLVQPVGSPLSLECTVEGTSNPNLYWYRQAAGRGLQLLFYSVGIGQISSEVPQNLSASRPQDRQFILSSKKLLLSDSGFYLCALSYGGGTDTQYFGPGTRLTVL.

V usage is TRBV12-3 or TRBV12-4 and J usage is TRBJ2-1, with 10 bases aligning to TRBD1. The CDR3 is 13 residues long. With V trimmed by 11 bases and J by 8 bases, 9 bases remained unmatched. The CDR3 region has the DNA TGTGCCGGCTGTTGGACAGGGGGTTATGAGCAGTTCTTC. As protein: CAGCWTGGYEQFF.

The rearrangement joins TRBV15 to TRBJ2-7; 7 nucleotides match TRBD1. This CDR3 contains 15 residues. Losses at the gene ends were 1 base for V and 5 bases for J; bases not matched to a gene: 8. Germline assignment: CDR1 LNHNV and CDR2 YYDKDF (reference sequence). The CDR3 region has the DNA TGTGCCACCAGCAGAGTACGCACAGGGGATAACGAGCAGTACTTC. It encodes CATSRVRTGDNEQYF.

Points on this clonotype: One end of the junction does not line up with germline, which may come from a read error. V is TRBV2 and J is TRBJ2-1, with unresolved D. The CDR3 is 14 residues long. Germline V gene data show CDR1 as SNHLY and CDR2 as FYNNEI. The CDR3: CPSSRLVSNNEQFF. DNA for the CDR3: TGTCCCAGTAGTCGCCTAGTCTCAAACAATGAGCAGTTCTTC.

At least ten counts were recorded for this clonotype. V is TRBV6-6 and J is TRBJ1-1, with D possibly matching TRBD1 (5 bases). This CDR3 is built from 14 residues. V dropped 6 bases and J dropped 3 bases, with 14 bases sitting between them. The germline V gene encodes CDR1 MNHNY and CDR2 SVGAGI (reference sequence). CDR3 protein: CASRTGTGDTEAFF. CDR3 nucleotide sequence: TGTGCCAGCAGAACCGGGACGGGGGACACTGAAGCTTTCTTT.

For this clonotype: At one end the junction does not follow the germline gene, possibly because of a read error. V usage is TRBV11-2 and J usage is TRBJ2-2, with 7 bases matching TRBD2. CDR3 size: 15 residues. Germline V gene data show CDR1 as SGHAT and CDR2 as FQNNGV. CDR3 residues: CASSTGLTNIGELFF. Written as DNA, the CDR3 is TGTGCCAGCAGCACGGGACTAACTAACATCGGGGAGCTATTTTTC.

Concerning this clonotype: At one of its ends the junction is not consistent with the germline gene, which may arise from a read error. V and J are TRBV13 and TRBJ2-7, with TRBD1 matching over 10 bases. Germline CDR1 and CDR2: PRHDT and FYEKMQ (reference sequence). The CDR3 totals 17 residues. The CDR3 protein is CASSLGVRDRGSHEQYF. DNA of the CDR3: TGTGCCAGCAGCTTAGGCGTCCGGGACAGGGGCTCCCACGAGCAGTACTTC.

Turning to this clonotype: The junction shows a germline mismatch at one end, possibly a read error. The chain uses TRBV12-5 and TRBJ2-7; possible D gene TRBD1, 5 bases. CDR3 length: 13 amino acids. Germline CDR1 LGHNT, CDR2 FRNRAP. The CDR3 DNA is TGTGCTAGTTGTTTGTTGGGAAGGGGTGAGCAATACTTC. The encoded protein is CASCLLGRGEQYF. Together with reference TRBV12-5 and TRBJ2-7, the CDR3 gives the full variable domain: DARVTQTPRHKVTEMGQEVTMRCQPILGHNTVFWYRQTMMQGLELLAYFRNRAPLDDSGMPKDRFSAEMPDATLATLKIQPSEPRDSAVYFCASCLLGRGEQYFGPGTRLTVT.

The chain recombines TRBV2 with TRBJ2-3; perhaps TRBD1 as D (5 bases). CDR1 SNHLY and CDR2 FYNNEI come from the germline V gene. V shed 2 bases and J shed 6 bases, with 12 bases lying between them. The CDR3 is 14 residues long. CDR3 nucleotides: TGTGCCAGCAGTGAACAGGGTAATCATGATACGCAGTATTTT. Amino acid sequence: CASSEQGNHDTQYF.

Points on this clonotype: The junction differs from germline at one of its ends, possibly a read error. This chain uses TRBV6-5 with TRBJ1-1; D unclear. The CDR3 covers 13 residues. Germline V CDR1 and CDR2: MNHEY, SVGAGI. The CDR3 here is CASSSGRKTAAFF. CDR3 nucleotide sequence: TGTGCCAGCAGCTCGGGAAGGAAAACTGCAGCTTTCTTT.

The chain links TRBV7-9 to TRBJ1-2; D is unresolved. Trimming took off 0 bases at V and 0 bases at J, with 8 bases between the two ends. Germline V CDR1 and CDR2: SEHNR, FQNEAQ (reference sequence). CDR3 size: 15 residues. The CDR3 is CASSLADDTNYGYTF. As DNA, the CDR3 is TGTGCCAGCAGCTTAGCGGACGACACTAACTATGGCTACACCTTC.

This chain connects TRBV20-1 to TRBJ2-2, with D perhaps TRBD1 or TRBD2 (6 bases each). CDR3 length: 14 residues. CDR1 is DFQATT, CDR2 SNEGSKA, per germline (reference sequence). V lost 8 bases to trimming and J lost 11 bases, with 24 bases between them. The CDR3 nucleotides are TGCAGTACCGCGGAGGGGGAGTATGTCGGAGAGCTGTTTTTT. Amino acid sequence: CSTAEGEYVGELFF.

Of note for this clonotype: One junction end does not reproduce the germline sequence, and a read error may be involved. The chain carries TRBV4-1 and TRBJ1-6, with D unresolved. Germline V lookup: CDR1 MGHRA, CDR2 YSYEKL. The CDR3 is 15 amino acids. CDR3 amino acids: CASSQGGSPSSPLHF. CDR3 coding DNA: TGCGCCAGCAGCCAAGGAGGGTCGCCCAGTTCACCCCTCCATTTT.

This clonotype was seen ten or more times. The rearrangement joins TRBV29-1 to TRBJ1-3; no firm D call. Germline CDR1 SQVTM, CDR2 ANQGSEA. This CDR3 contains 13 residues. Between the trimmed V and J ends, which lost 3 bases and 2 bases, there was a span of 8 bases. The CDR3 reads CSVDRQTGNTIYF. CDR3 DNA: TGCAGCGTTGATCGCCAGACTGGAAACACCATATATTTT.

Comments on this clonotype: The junction shows a germline mismatch at one end, possibly a read error. This sequence joins TRBV29-1 and TRBJ2-1; a possible D gene is TRBD2 (6 bases). CDR1 is SQVTM and CDR2 is ANQGSEA in the germline V gene. The CDR3 length is 15 residues. The CDR3 loop reads CSADGTFLSYSEQFF. The CDR3 DNA is TGCAGCGCTGATGGGACTTTCCTCTCCTACAGTGAGCAGTTCTTC.

As to this clonotype: It is likely a read error, because the conserved phenylalanine at the end of the CDR3 is missing. The chain recombines TRBV20-1 with TRBJ1-5, with D perhaps matching TRBD1 (5 bases). The CDR3 totals 12 residues. Per germline, CDR1 DFQATT and CDR2 SNEGSKA (reference sequence). V was shortened by 3 bases and J by 3 bases, with 6 bases between the two germline ends. CDR3 nucleotide sequence: TGCAGTGCTAGGGGGGTCAATCAGCCCCAGCATCTT. The encoded protein is CSARGVNQPQHL.

This chain connects TRBV5-6 to TRBJ2-3; 8 bases map to TRBD2. The germline gives CDR1 SGHDT, CDR2 YYEEEE. The length of the CDR3 is 14 residues. Unmatched junction bases numbered 10, after V lost 10 bases and J lost 3 bases. The CDR3: CADSVSGTTDTQYF. The CDR3 coding sequence is TGTGCCGACAGCGTTAGCGGGACAACAGATACGCAGTATTTT.

As for this clonotype: The junction and the germline gene differ at one end; a read error may be behind it. The chain joins TRBV29-1 to TRBJ1-3; unclear D gene. There are 13 residues in the CDR3. Per germline, CDR1 SQVTM and CDR2 ANQGSEA. Here the CDR3 DNA reads TGCAGCGTTGGACGGTCGGGCGGAAACACCATATATTTC. It codes for CSVGRSGGNTIYF.

This clonotype was detected ten times or more. This chain links TRBV20-1 with TRBJ2-7; 7 bases map to TRBD1. The length of the CDR3 is 13 residues. Germline V CDR1 and CDR2: DFQATT, SNEGSKA (reference sequence). With 4 bases clipped from V and 4 bases from J, the junction kept 7 bases outside the gene matches. The chain's CDR3 is CSATRTGPYEQYF. The CDR3, as DNA: TGCAGTGCTACTCGGACAGGACCTTACGAGCAGTACTTC.

This chain uses TRBV29-1 with TRBJ2-7; perhaps TRBD2 as D (8 bases). Germline loops: CDR1 SQVTM, CDR2 ANQGSEA. V was shortened by 6 bases and J by 13 bases, with 25 bases between the two germline ends. This CDR3 is built from 13 residues. The CDR3 spells CSVKKGTAGEDYF. CDR3 DNA: TGCAGCGTGAAGAAAGGGACAGCGGGGGAGGACTACTTC.

Here the CDR3 DNA reads TGTGCCAGCAGTCTGGGACAGGGGGCGTACAATGAGCAGTTCTTC. Translating gives CASSLGQGAYNEQFF. The V and J genes are TRBV5-5 and TRBJ2-1, with 12 bases matching TRBD1. The germline CDR1 and CDR2 sequences are SGHKS and YYEKEE (reference sequence). CDR3 length: 15 residues. J was trimmed by 4 bases and V by 5 bases; bases with no gene match: 4.

On this clonotype itself: At one end, the junction sequence differs from germline, possibly due to a read error. The chain uses TRBV25-1 and TRBJ1-2; D is uncertain. The CDR3 spans 13 residues. Looked up from germline, CDR1 is MGHDK and CDR2 is SYGVNS. The CDR3 DNA sequence: TGTACCAGCAGTGTTGGATTGGAATCCGGCTACACCTTC. This codes for CTSSVGLESGYTF.

For this clonotype: This is likely a read error, given that the CDR3 carries no conserved phenylalanine or tryptophan at its end. The chain couples TRBV6-6 to TRBJ2-3, with a weak D call TRBD2 (6 bases). The CDR3 has 17 residues. V lost 3 bases and J lost 2, with 18 bases in between. CDR1 is MNHNY and CDR2 is SVGAGI in the germline V gene (reference sequence). CDR3 nucleotides: TGTGCCAGCAGTTATGGGGAGGACTGTTTCTACACAGATACGCAGTATTCT. It codes for CASSYGEDCFYTDTQYS.